These 5 T cell receptor beta chains came from one sample sequenced in a study of identical twins (dated by TCRdb to between 2015 and 2016). To prepare the library, 5' RACE was applied. The reads were generated on an Illumina HiSeq 2000. The public sequencing data were trimmed at Q25 with fastp and processed into clonotypes with MiXCR by TCRdb, which kept only in-frame beta chains. When rows share a CDR3 protein, they turn into one entry using the most common DNA and genes. For this sample there are under 300,000 distinct CDR3 sequences; 5% to 7% appear just once. The ten most abundant clones make up roughly 15% of the sample. In addition, the sample was reused for a study of T cells expressing NK-cell markers.

The sample comprised CD8+ T cells sorted from blood. The receptor source for this set is a woman aged 18-29 years in good health.

The V call is TRBV7-6, the J call TRBJ1-1; 9 bases align to TRBD1. Trimming removed 5 bases from V and 1 base from J; junction bases left unmatched: 5. Germline loops: CDR1 SGHVS, CDR2 FNYEAQ. This CDR3 is built from 15 residues. The CDR3 reads CASSHNRGRNTEAFF. The CDR3 DNA reads as TGTGCCAGCAGCCATAACAGGGGGCGGAACACTGAAGCTTTCTTT.

This clonotype was seen only a few times. The chain has TRBV30 and TRBJ2-5; the match to TRBD2 covers 7 bases. With 6 bases clipped from V and 2 bases from J, the junction kept 9 bases outside the gene matches. The CDR3 runs to 14 residues. The V gene's germline CDR1 is GTSNPN and CDR2 SVGIG (reference sequence). Here the CDR3 reads CACPGRENQETQYF. For the CDR3, the DNA is TGTGCCTGCCCAGGGAGGGAGAATCAAGAGACCCAGTACTTC.

This clonotype was counted between two and nine times. The V call is TRBV20-1, the J call TRBJ2-1, with 8 bases identical to TRBD2. V trimming: 6 bases; J trimming: 7 bases; junction bases outside the gene matches: 14. There are 15 residues in the CDR3. Germline V lookup: CDR1 DFQATT, CDR2 SNEGSKA (reference sequence). CDR3 in DNA: TGCAGTGCAATGGATCAGACGGGAGGGCGAAATGAGCAGTTCTTC. As protein: CSAMDQTGGRNEQFF.

This clonotype was detected many times. The rearrangement links TRBV5-1 to TRBJ2-1; 8 bases align to TRBD1. The trim removed 4 bases at V and 9 bases at J, leaving 6 bases unmatched. Germline loops: CDR1 SGHRS, CDR2 YFSETQ. CDR3 length equals 13 residues. As DNA, the CDR3 is TGCGCCAGCAGCCCGACAGGGGTCGCTGAGCAGTTCTTC. Protein sequence: CASSPTGVAEQFF.

The rearrangement links TRBV20-1 to TRBJ2-7, with D possibly called TRBD1 or TRBD2 (5 bases each). The CDR3 contains 16 residues. V was clipped by 5 bases and J by 4 bases, with 24 bases between them. Germline lookup yields CDR1 DFQATT and CDR2 SNEGSKA (reference sequence). The CDR3 coding sequence is TGCAGTGCTCTTTTCTACGGGAACAGGTCTACGTACGAGCAGTACTTC. It encodes CSALFYGNRSTYEQYF.